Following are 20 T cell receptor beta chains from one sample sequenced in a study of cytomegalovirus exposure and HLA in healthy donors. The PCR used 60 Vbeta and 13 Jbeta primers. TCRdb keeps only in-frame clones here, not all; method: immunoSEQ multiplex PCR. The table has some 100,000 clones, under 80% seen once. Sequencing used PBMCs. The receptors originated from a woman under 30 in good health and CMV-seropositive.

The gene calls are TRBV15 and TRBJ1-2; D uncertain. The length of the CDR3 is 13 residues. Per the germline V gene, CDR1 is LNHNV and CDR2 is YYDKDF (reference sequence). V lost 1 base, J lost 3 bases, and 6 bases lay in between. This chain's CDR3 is CATSRVTDYGYTF. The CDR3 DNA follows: TGTGCCACCAGCAGAGTTACTGACTATGGCTACACCTTC.

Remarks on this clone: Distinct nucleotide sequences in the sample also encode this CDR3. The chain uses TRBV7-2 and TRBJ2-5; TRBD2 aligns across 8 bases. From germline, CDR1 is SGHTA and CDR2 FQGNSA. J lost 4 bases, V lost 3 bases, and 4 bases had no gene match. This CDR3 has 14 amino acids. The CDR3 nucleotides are TGTGCCAGCAGCTTCTCCGGGAGGGGAGAGACCCAGTACTTC. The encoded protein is CASSFSGRGETQYF.

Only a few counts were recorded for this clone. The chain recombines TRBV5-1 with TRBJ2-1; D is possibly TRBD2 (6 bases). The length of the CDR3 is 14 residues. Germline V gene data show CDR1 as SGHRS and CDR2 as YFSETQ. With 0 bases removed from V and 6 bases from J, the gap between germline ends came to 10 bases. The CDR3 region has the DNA TGCGCCAGCAGCTTGGCCGGGGGTACCAATGAGCAGTTCTTC. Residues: CASSLAGGTNEQFF.

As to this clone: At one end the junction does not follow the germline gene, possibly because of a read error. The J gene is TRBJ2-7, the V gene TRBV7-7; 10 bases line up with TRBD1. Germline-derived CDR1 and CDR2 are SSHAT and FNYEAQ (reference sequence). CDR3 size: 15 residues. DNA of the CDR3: TGTGCTAGCAGCTCCGGACAGGGGGGATCCTACGAGCAGTACTTC. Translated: CASSSGQGGSYEQYF.

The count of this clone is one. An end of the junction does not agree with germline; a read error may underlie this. The CDR3 loop is CASSPSGTSGPWDF. In DNA form, the CDR3 reads TGTGCCAGCAGCCCTTCCGGGACTAGCGGCCCTTGGGACTTC. The chain recombines TRBV7-9 with TRBJ2-5; 11 nucleotides match TRBD2. Germline V lookup: CDR1 SEHNR, CDR2 FQNEAQ (reference sequence). The CDR3 contains 14 residues. The full variable domain, with the rest looked up from reference TRBV7-9 and TRBJ2-5, is DTGVSQNPRHKITKRGQNVTFRCDPISEHNRLYWYRQTLGQGPEFLTYFQNEAQLEKSRLLSDRFSAERPKGSFSTLEIQRTEQGDSAMYLCASSPSGTSGPWDFGPGTRLLVL.

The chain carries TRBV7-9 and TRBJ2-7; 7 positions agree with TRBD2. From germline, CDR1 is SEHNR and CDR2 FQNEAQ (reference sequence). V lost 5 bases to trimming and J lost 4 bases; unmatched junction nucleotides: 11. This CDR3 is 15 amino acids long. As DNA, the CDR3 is TGTGCCAGCAGCCCACGTGGACTAGATGGGTACGAGCAGTACTTC. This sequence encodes CASSPRGLDGYEQYF.

The CDR3 spells CASSTIGTGYGYTF. CDR3 nucleotides: TGTGCCAGTAGTACCATCGGGACAGGCTATGGCTACACCTTC. The chain joins TRBV19 to TRBJ1-2, with TRBD1 identical over 8 bases. The CDR3 extends over 14 amino acids. V was pared by 4 bases and J by 4 bases, with 5 bases of the junction left unmatched. The germline V gene has CDR1 LNHDA and CDR2 SQIVND (reference sequence).

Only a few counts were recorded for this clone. CDR3 region: CASGISGVTDTQYF. CDR3 nucleotide sequence: TGTGCCAGCGGGATAAGCGGAGTCACAGATACGCAGTATTTT. This chain connects TRBV6-5 to TRBJ2-3; D may be TRBD2 (5 bases). V gave up 8 bases and J gave up 2 bases, with 14 bases separating them. The CDR3 sequence is 14 residues long. The V gene's germline CDR1 is MNHEY and CDR2 SVGAGI.

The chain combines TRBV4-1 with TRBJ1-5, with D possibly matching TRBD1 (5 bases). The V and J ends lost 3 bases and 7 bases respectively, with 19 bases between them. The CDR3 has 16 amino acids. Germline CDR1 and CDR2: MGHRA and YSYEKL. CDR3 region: CASSQGAGGIGQPQHF. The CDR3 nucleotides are TGCGCCAGCAGCCAGGGAGCGGGGGGAATAGGGCAGCCCCAGCATTTT.

As DNA, the CDR3 is TGTGCCATCAGAGGTTCTAGCGGGAAGGGGGGCACAGATACGCAGTATTTT. Its protein is CAIRGSSGKGGTDTQYF. The chain uses TRBV10-3 and TRBJ2-3; 9 bases align to TRBD2. V shed 6 bases, J shed 1 base, and the junction held 11 bases outside the gene matches. Germline V lookup: CDR1 ENHRY, CDR2 SYGVKD. CDR3 length: 17 amino acids.

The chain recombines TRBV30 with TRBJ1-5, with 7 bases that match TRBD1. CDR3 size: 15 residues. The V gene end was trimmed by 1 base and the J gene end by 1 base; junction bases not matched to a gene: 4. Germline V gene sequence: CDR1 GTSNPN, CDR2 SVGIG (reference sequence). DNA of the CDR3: TGTGCCTGGAGTGACCGGGACAGAAGCAATCAGCCCCAGCATTTT. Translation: CAWSDRDRSNQPQHF.

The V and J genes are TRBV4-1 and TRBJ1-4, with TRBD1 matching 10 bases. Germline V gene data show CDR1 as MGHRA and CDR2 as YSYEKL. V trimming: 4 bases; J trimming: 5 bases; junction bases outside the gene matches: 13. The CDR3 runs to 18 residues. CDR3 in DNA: TGCGCCAGCAGCCCGAGCTTAGACAGGGGGCGGTTGAATGAAAAACTGTTTTTT. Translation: CASSPSLDRGRLNEKLFF.

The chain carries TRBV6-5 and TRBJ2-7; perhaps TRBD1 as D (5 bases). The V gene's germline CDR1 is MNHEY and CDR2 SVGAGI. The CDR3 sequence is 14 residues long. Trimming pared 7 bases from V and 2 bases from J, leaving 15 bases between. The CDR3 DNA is TGTGCCAGCACCGGACACCCCTTCCCCTACGAGCAGTACTTC. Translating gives CASTGHPFPYEQYF.

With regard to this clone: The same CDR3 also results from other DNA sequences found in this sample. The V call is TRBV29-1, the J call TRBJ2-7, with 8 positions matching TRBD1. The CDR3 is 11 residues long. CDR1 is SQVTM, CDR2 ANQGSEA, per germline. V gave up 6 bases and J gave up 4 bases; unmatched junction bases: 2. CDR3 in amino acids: CSVDRGYEQYF. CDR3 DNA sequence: TGCAGCGTAGACAGGGGTTACGAGCAGTACTTC.

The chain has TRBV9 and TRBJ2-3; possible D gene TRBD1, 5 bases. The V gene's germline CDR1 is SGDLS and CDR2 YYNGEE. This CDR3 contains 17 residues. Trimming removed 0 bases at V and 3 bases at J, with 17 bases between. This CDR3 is CASSVALGASRTDTQYF. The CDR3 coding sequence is TGTGCCAGCAGCGTAGCCCTAGGGGCTAGTCGTACAGATACGCAGTATTTT.

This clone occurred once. In DNA, the CDR3 is TGCGCCAGCAGCCAAGGTGGGGGGTCGACCAAAAACATTCAGTACTTC. It translates to CASSQGGGSTKNIQYF. V and J are TRBV4-1 and TRBJ2-4; D possibly corresponds to TRBD2 (6 bases). Trimming removed 1 base from V and 2 bases from J, with 12 bases in between. CDR3 length: 16 residues. Germline V gene lookup returns CDR1 MGHRA and CDR2 YSYEKL.

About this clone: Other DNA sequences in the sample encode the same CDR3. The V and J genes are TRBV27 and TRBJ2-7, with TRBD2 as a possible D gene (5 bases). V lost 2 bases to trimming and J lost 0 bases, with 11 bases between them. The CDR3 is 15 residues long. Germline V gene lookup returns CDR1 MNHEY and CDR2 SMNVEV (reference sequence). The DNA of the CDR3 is TGTGCCAGCAGTTTAACGGACTCGAGCTCCTACGAGCAGTACTTC. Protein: CASSLTDSSSYEQYF.

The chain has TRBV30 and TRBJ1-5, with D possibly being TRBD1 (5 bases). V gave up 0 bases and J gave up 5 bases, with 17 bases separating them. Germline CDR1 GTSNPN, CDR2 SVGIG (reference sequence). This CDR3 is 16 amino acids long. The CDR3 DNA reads TGTGCCTGGAGTGTACAGGCAGGGTCGATTCATCAGCCCCAGCATTTT. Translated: CAWSVQAGSIHQPQHF.

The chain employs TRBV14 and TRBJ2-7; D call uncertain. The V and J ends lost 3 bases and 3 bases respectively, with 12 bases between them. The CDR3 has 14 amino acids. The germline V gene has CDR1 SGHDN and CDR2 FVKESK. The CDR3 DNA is TGTGCCAGCAGCCACTCGTGGGCCGACTACGAGCAGTACTTC. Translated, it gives CASSHSWADYEQYF.

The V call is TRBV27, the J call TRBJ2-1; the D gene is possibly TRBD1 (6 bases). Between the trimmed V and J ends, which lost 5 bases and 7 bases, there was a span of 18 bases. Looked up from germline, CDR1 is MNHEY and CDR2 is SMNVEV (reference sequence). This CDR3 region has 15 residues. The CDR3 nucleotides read TGTGCCAGCAGTATAACAGGGTTTTTTCTAAATGAGCAGTTCTTC. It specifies CASSITGFFLNEQFF.